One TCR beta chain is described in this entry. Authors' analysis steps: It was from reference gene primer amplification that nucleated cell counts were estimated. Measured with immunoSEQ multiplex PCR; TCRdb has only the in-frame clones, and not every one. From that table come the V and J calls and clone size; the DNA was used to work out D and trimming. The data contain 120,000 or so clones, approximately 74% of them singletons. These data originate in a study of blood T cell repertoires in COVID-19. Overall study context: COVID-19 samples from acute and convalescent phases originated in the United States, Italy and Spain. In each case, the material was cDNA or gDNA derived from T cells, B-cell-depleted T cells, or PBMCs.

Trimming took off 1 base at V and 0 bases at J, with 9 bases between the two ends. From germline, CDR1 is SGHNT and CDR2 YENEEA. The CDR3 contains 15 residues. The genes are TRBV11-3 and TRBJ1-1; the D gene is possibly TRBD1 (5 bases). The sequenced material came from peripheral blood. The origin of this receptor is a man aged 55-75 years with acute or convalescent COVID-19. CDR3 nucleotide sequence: TGTGCCAGCAGCTTAGCAACAGGACTGAACACTGAAGCTTTCTTT. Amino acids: CASSLATGLNTEAFF.